This T cell receptor (beta chain) comes out of a study of blood T cell repertoires in COVID-19. Overall study context: PBMCs, B-cell-depleted T cells, or T cells were the source of the cDNA or gDNA that made up the material.

Repertoires were generated with immunoSEQ multiplex PCR, while TCRdb's copy carries only in-frame clones and drops some. The sample comprises tens of thousands of clones, around nine tenths of which are singletons, and approximately 4.1% rests with the top ten. The CDR3 runs 12 residues. In germline, CDR1 is LNHDA, CDR2 SQIVND (reference sequence). Trimming pared 5 bases from V and 5 bases from J, leaving 9 bases between. This clone has only one observation. V gene TRBV19 combines with J gene TRBJ2-5; D is perhaps TRBD2 (5 bases). Sequencing was performed on peripheral blood. The TCR sequence derives from a woman between 50 and 59 years old in a cohort sampled during active COVID-19. CDR3 sequence reads: CASSPGWETQYF. CDR3 DNA: TGTGCCAGTAGTCCGGGGTGGGAGACCCAGTACTTC.